These 11 T cell receptor beta chains share one sample of origin, sequenced in a study of control samples from healthy donors and cancer patients. The assay was immunoSEQ multiplex PCR, and TCRdb's table has in-frame clones only and misses some. The sample lists over 100,000 clones; approximately 90% were seen once. The sequencing sample was made of blood. These receptors were collected from a woman aged 50 to 65 in good health.

The V and J genes are TRBV3-1 (or the pseudogene TRBV3-2) and TRBJ1-2; TRBD1 matches 8 bases. This CDR3 is built from 14 residues. Germline V gene data show CDR1 as LGHDT and CDR2 as YNNKEL (reference sequence). V was pared by 3 bases and J by 5 bases, with 5 bases of the junction left unmatched. The CDR3 loop reads CASSQLGQGYGYTF. The CDR3 DNA follows: TGTGCCAGCAGCCAGTTAGGACAGGGATATGGCTACACCTTC.

J is TRBJ2-3 and V is TRBV27; 9 positions agree with TRBD2. The J segment lost 3 bases and the V segment lost 1 base, leaving 11 bases of the junction unmatched. The germline V gene encodes CDR1 MNHEY and CDR2 SMNVEV (reference sequence). The CDR3 totals 18 residues. CDR3 DNA sequence: TGTGCCAGCAGTTTATTTCCCCTAGCGGGGATAAAAACAGATACGCAGTATTTT. This codes for CASSLFPLAGIKTDTQYF.

This clone occurred once. This rearrangement joins TRBV3-1 (or the pseudogene TRBV3-2) to TRBJ2-7; TRBD1 matches 7 bases. The CDR3 spans 12 residues. CDR1 is LGHDT and CDR2 is YNNKEL in the germline V gene (reference sequence). V lost 4 bases, J lost 4 bases, and 1 base stayed unmatched. In nucleotides, the CDR3 is TGTGCCAGCAGCCCGGACAGGTACGAGCAGTACTTC. Protein: CASSPDRYEQYF.

In its sample, this clone was seen once. The chain recombines TRBV11-2 with TRBJ1-4; perhaps TRBD1 as D (6 bases). Trimming took off 1 base at V and 0 bases at J, with 12 bases between the two ends. The length of the CDR3 is 17 residues. Per germline, CDR1 SGHAT and CDR2 FQNNGV. The CDR3 reads CASSLGSGGATNEKLFF. CDR3 bases: TGTGCCAGCAGCTTAGGGTCGGGGGGCGCAACTAATGAAAAACTGTTTTTT.

The V call is TRBV28, the J call TRBJ1-5; D remains ambiguous. Trimming left V 2 bases short and J 0 bases short, with 11 bases between. The germline CDR1 and CDR2 sequences are MDHEN and SYDVKM. The CDR3 runs 16 residues. CDR3: CASSLLGQISNQPQHF. CDR3 bases: TGTGCCAGCAGTTTACTTGGTCAGATTAGCAATCAGCCCCAGCATTTT.

Written as DNA, the CDR3 is TGTGCCATCAGTGAGTCGACAGGATTAAACACTGAAGCTTTCTTT. This encodes CAISESTGLNTEAFF. V gene TRBV10-3 combines with J gene TRBJ1-1, with D possibly TRBD1 on 6 matching bases. The germline V and J ends were trimmed by 0 bases and 2 bases, with 10 bases remaining between them. This CDR3 is built from 15 residues. Germline V gives CDR1 ENHRY, CDR2 SYGVKD.

This clone was seen once. This chain connects TRBV29-1 to TRBJ2-3; 12 bases line up with TRBD2. The CDR3 spans 14 residues. The germline V gene has CDR1 SQVTM and CDR2 ANQGSEA. V lost 8 bases to trimming and J lost 6 bases; unmatched junction nucleotides: 9. CDR3: CSHLAGGLGDTQYF. The CDR3 coding sequence is TGCAGCCACCTAGCGGGAGGGTTGGGGGATACGCAGTATTTT.

CDR3 DNA: TGTGCCAGCATGATGACAGGAGCCTACGAGCAGTACTTC. Encoded protein: CASMMTGAYEQYF. The chain has TRBV3-1 (or the pseudogene TRBV3-2) and TRBJ2-7, with TRBD1 as a possible D gene (6 bases). CDR3 length: 13 amino acids. Germline V CDR1 and CDR2: LGHDT, YNNKEL (reference sequence). The V and J ends lost 7 bases and 2 bases respectively, with 12 bases between them.

The chain employs TRBV6-5 and TRBJ2-1; a possible D gene is TRBD2 (5 bases). The V gene lost 6 bases and the J gene lost 0 bases, with 6 bases spanning the gap. In germline, CDR1 is MNHEY, CDR2 SVGAGI. The CDR3 spans 13 residues. This CDR3 is CASRGSSYNEQFF. The DNA of the CDR3 is TGTGCCAGCAGGGGGAGCTCCTACAATGAGCAGTTCTTC.

This clone was recorded once. CDR3 nucleotide sequence: TGTGCCAGCAGTGAAGCGAACGGGCACCATAGCAATCAGCCCCAGCATTTT. It is translated as CASSEANGHHSNQPQHF. The chain has TRBV2 and TRBJ1-5; no firm D call. The V end lost 0 bases, the J end lost 0 bases, and 12 bases lay between the germline ends. Looked up from germline, CDR1 is SNHLY and CDR2 is FYNNEI. This CDR3 comprises 17 residues.

The rearrangement links TRBV28 to TRBJ1-2, with a possible D match to TRBD1 (5 bases). The germline V and J ends were trimmed by 10 bases and 4 bases, with 16 bases remaining between them. This CDR3 spans 13 amino acids. Germline loops: CDR1 MDHEN, CDR2 SYDVKM. The CDR3 protein is CATVAGGLYGYTF. CDR3 sequence (DNA): TGTGCCACTGTCGCGGGGGGACTCTATGGCTACACCTTC.